These 30 T cell receptor beta chains were sequenced from one sample in a study of blood T cells in healthy people across ages. Sample-barcoded 5' priming and a J-beta primer mix drove a second PCR of roughly 7 to 11 cycles. One entry per CDR3 protein, called by TCRdb with MiXCR from the 5' RACE reads. The table lists some 760,000 distinct CDR3 sequences, approximately 25% of them singletons. In addition, the sample was reused for a study of T cells of mothers and their children.

The sample consisted of blood. These receptors were taken from a boy aged 5-17 years in good health.

This clonotype occurred a few times. The CDR3 DNA sequence: TGTGCCAGCAGCTTGGGGTTTGGGAACACTGAAGCTTTCTTT. This sequence encodes CASSLGFGNTEAFF. V gene TRBV5-5 combines with J gene TRBJ1-1; unclear D gene. The CDR3 sequence is 14 residues long. V lost 0 bases to trimming and J lost 1 base, with 7 bases between them. Germline lookup yields CDR1 SGHKS and CDR2 YYEKEE (reference sequence).

This clonotype occurred a few times. A junction boundary mismatches the germline segment, possibly from a read error. This sequence joins TRBV27 and TRBJ2-6, with a tentative D call TRBD1 (5 bases). Germline CDR1 MNHEY, CDR2 SMNVEV (reference sequence). The CDR3 totals 13 residues. Here the CDR3 reads CASRVSGANVLIF. Here the CDR3 DNA reads TGTGCCAGCAGGGTCTCTGGGGCCAACGTCCTGATTTTC.

The chain employs TRBV30 and TRBJ2-1, with D perhaps TRBD1 or TRBD2 (5 bases each). Trimming stripped 3 bases from V and 0 bases from J, with 15 bases between. The CDR3 is 16 amino acids. CDR1 is GTSNPN and CDR2 is SVGIG in the germline V gene (reference sequence). This CDR3 is CAWSPTRGGSYNEQFF. The DNA for the CDR3 is TGTGCCTGGAGCCCAACCCGGGGCGGCTCCTACAATGAGCAGTTCTTC.

The V call is TRBV5-1, the J call TRBJ1-4; D ambiguous. The germline V and J ends were trimmed by 0 bases and 0 bases, with 6 bases remaining between them. Per the germline V gene, CDR1 is SGHRS and CDR2 is YFSETQ. There are 15 residues in the CDR3. The CDR3 protein is CASSLGQPTNEKLFF. CDR3 DNA sequence: TGCGCCAGCAGCTTGGGGCAGCCAACTAATGAAAAACTGTTTTTT.

This clonotype occurred a few times. The V gene is TRBV24-1, the J gene TRBJ2-3; TRBD1 matches at 7 bases. With V trimmed by 0 bases and J by 4 bases, 3 bases remained unmatched. Germline V lookup: CDR1 KGHDR, CDR2 SFDVKD. CDR3 length: 15 residues. The CDR3 region has the DNA TGTGCCACCAGTGATTTGCTGCAGGGGGCAGATACGCAGTATTTT. This codes for CATSDLLQGADTQYF.

In this sample, this clonotype turned up a few times. The rearrangement links TRBV4-3 to TRBJ2-5, with D perhaps matching TRBD2 (7 bases). Trimming took off 1 base at V and 9 bases at J, with 15 bases between the two ends. Germline lookup yields CDR1 LGHNA and CDR2 YSLEER. The CDR3 runs to 14 residues. CDR3 sequence reads: CASSQVAGGASQYF. The DNA for the CDR3 is TGCGCCAGCAGCCAAGTGGCTGGGGGGGCTTCCCAGTACTTC.

This clonotype came up a few times. This chain joins TRBV6-2 or TRBV6-3 and TRBJ2-5; D may be TRBD2 (5 bases). Trimming took 3 bases from V and 3 from J, leaving 11 bases between them. This CDR3 is built from 14 residues. CDR1 and CDR2 from the germline V gene are MNHEY and SVGEGT. The CDR3 region is CASSYLADEETQYF. In nucleotides, the CDR3 is TGTGCCAGCAGTTATCTAGCAGATGAAGAGACCCAGTACTTC.

This clonotype came up a few times. V is TRBV7-3 and J is TRBJ1-1; maybe TRBD1 (6 bases). Germline CDR1 reads SGHTA; CDR2 reads FQGTGA. This CDR3 has 17 residues. The ends were cut back, 3 bases at V and 1 base at J, with 18 bases in the middle. In DNA form, the CDR3 reads TGTGCCAGCAGCTTGGACGGGGGCCCCGGAAAGAACACTGAAGCTTTCTTT. Translation gives CASSLDGGPGKNTEAFF.

This clonotype appeared many times. The chain employs TRBV12-3 or TRBV12-4 and TRBJ2-7, with a tentative D call TRBD1 (5 bases). Between the trimmed V and J ends, which lost 1 base and 2 bases, there was a span of 12 bases. This CDR3 comprises 15 residues. The CDR3 DNA sequence: TGTGCCAGCAGTTTAGGGTCTAGGGGTCCCTACGAGCAGTACTTC. It codes for CASSLGSRGPYEQYF.

The chain is built from TRBV28 and TRBJ1-1; D is undetermined. Between the trimmed V and J ends, which lost 5 bases and 3 bases, there was a span of 10 bases. Per the germline V gene, CDR1 is MDHEN and CDR2 is SYDVKM. The CDR3 runs to 13 residues. This chain's CDR3 is CASSPPSYTEAFF. CDR3 nucleotide sequence: TGTGCCAGCAGTCCCCCCAGTTACACTGAAGCTTTCTTT.

The chain recombines TRBV5-1 with TRBJ2-5; a possible D gene is TRBD1 (5 bases). The CDR3 sequence is 13 residues long. Germline values: CDR1 SGHRS, CDR2 YFSETQ. Trimming cost V 1 base and J 6 bases, with 10 bases left between them. For the CDR3, the DNA is TGCGCCAGCAGCTTGCAGGGCGCCCAGACCCAGTACTTC. It is translated as CASSLQGAQTQYF.

The sample holds a few counts of this clonotype. The chain couples TRBV12-3 or TRBV12-4 to TRBJ2-1, with 11 positions matching TRBD1. The CDR3 runs 17 residues. J was trimmed by 5 bases and V by 4 bases; bases with no gene match: 10. In DNA, the CDR3 is TGTGCCAGCAGTTCGGGACAGGGGGTCCACTTAAACAATGAGCAGTTCTTC. Translated, it gives CASSSGQGVHLNNEQFF.

Only a few counts were recorded for this clonotype. This chain connects TRBV5-5 to TRBJ1-1; TRBD1 matches 10 bases. The V gene's germline CDR1 is SGHKS and CDR2 YYEKEE (reference sequence). Trimming removed 3 bases from V and 4 bases from J; junction bases left unmatched: 3. This CDR3 is built from 14 residues. For the CDR3, the DNA is TGTGCCAGCAGCTCCCGGGACAGGGGCACTGAAGCTTTCTTT. The encoded protein is CASSSRDRGTEAFF.

In its sample, this clonotype was seen a few times. The chain is built from TRBV10-3 and TRBJ2-5, with D possibly called TRBD1 or TRBD2 (5 bases each). Near its end, the DNA agrees better with TRBJ2-1, so the J call may be wrong. The CDR3 totals 14 residues. The germline V gene encodes CDR1 ENHRY and CDR2 SYGVKD. The CDR3 DNA reads TGTGCCATCAGGACCCCGCTGGGGGTCGGTGAGCAGTTCTTC. Translating it yields CAIRTPLGVGEQFF.

The chain joins TRBV12-3 or TRBV12-4 to TRBJ1-2; D is unclear. The CDR3 spans 13 residues. Trimming took 7 bases from V and 4 from J, leaving 13 bases between them. The CDR3 sequence: CASTFGVSYGYTF. The DNA for the CDR3 is TGTGCCAGCACCTTCGGGGTCTCCTATGGCTACACCTTC.

The J gene is TRBJ2-1, the V gene TRBV6-1; unclear D gene. The CDR3 covers 13 residues. Germline V gene sequence: CDR1 MNHNS, CDR2 SASEGT. V was pared by 4 bases and J by 10 bases, with 14 bases between. In DNA, the CDR3 is TGTGCCAGCAGTGTCCGACCCGGCAGAGAGCAGTTCTTC. This gives the protein CASSVRPGREQFF.

There are many counts of this clonotype. The V gene is TRBV29-1, the J gene TRBJ2-5; D is perhaps TRBD2 (6 bases). V dropped 4 bases and J dropped 2 bases, with 14 bases sitting between them. The CDR3 is 14 residues long. Germline V gene data show CDR1 as SQVTM and CDR2 as ANQGSEA. The CDR3 coding sequence is TGCAGCGTTGGACTCGGGACTGGACAAGAGACCCAGTACTTC. This sequence encodes CSVGLGTGQETQYF.

This chain connects TRBV28 to TRBJ2-1, with 8 bases aligning to TRBD2. The CDR3 covers 15 residues. Germline loops: CDR1 MDHEN, CDR2 SYDVKM. V gave up 8 bases and J gave up 6 bases; unmatched junction bases: 12. CDR3 in amino acids: CASGTRRGLGNEQFF. The DNA of the CDR3 is TGTGCCAGCGGGACGAGACGGGGACTAGGCAATGAGCAGTTCTTC.

Here the CDR3 DNA reads TGTGCCAGTAGTATGGGGACAGATACGCAGTATTTT. Translating gives CASSMGTDTQYF. The chain carries TRBV19 and TRBJ2-3, with D unclear. The CDR3 has 12 amino acids. Looked up from germline, CDR1 is LNHDA and CDR2 is SQIVND (reference sequence). V was trimmed by 3 bases and J by 3 bases, leaving 4 bases between them.

The chain is built from TRBV5-1 and TRBJ2-5; tentative D call: TRBD2 (6 bases). The end of the DNA fits TRBJ2-1 better, so the J call may be wrong. The CDR3 is 15 residues long. Germline-derived CDR1 and CDR2 are SGHRS and YFSETQ. The CDR3 is CASSLELAGAYEQFF. CDR3 DNA sequence: TGCGCCAGCAGCTTGGAACTAGCAGGAGCCTATGAGCAGTTCTTC.

This clonotype was recorded a few times. The chain combines TRBV29-1 with TRBJ2-7, with D unresolved. Germline V gives CDR1 SQVTM, CDR2 ANQGSEA. Trimming removed 7 bases from V and 3 bases from J, with 10 bases in between. The CDR3 is 11 amino acids. CDR3 amino acids: CSAIEDYEQYF. The CDR3 DNA reads TGCAGCGCAATAGAGGACTACGAGCAGTACTTC.

This clonotype has more than one count but fewer than ten. CDR3: CASGFRQGETQYF. The CDR3 DNA reads TGTGCCAGCGGATTTAGGCAGGGTGAGACCCAGTACTTC. The V and J genes are TRBV28 and TRBJ2-5, with TRBD1 as a possible D gene (5 bases). CDR1 is MDHEN, CDR2 SYDVKM, per germline. Trimming removed 8 bases from V and 5 bases from J, with 15 bases in between. The CDR3 covers 13 residues.

The chain couples TRBV12-3 or TRBV12-4 to TRBJ2-3, with 7 bases identical to TRBD1. CDR3 length: 20 residues. V dropped 1 base and J dropped 6; count of bases not matched to a gene: 22. CDR3 residues: CASSLVFGEIDRAVHDTQYF. The CDR3 DNA is TGTGCCAGCAGTTTAGTATTCGGAGAGATCGACAGGGCCGTCCACGATACGCAGTATTTT.

In its sample, this clonotype was seen once. The chain joins TRBV6-5 to TRBJ1-5, with a tentative D call TRBD1 (5 bases). Germline V CDR1 and CDR2: MNHEY, SVGAGI. CDR3 length: 14 amino acids. V was shortened by 6 bases and J by 4 bases, with 13 bases between the two germline ends. CDR3 sequence reads: CASSRGTANQPQHF. CDR3 bases: TGTGCCAGCAGCCGAGGGACGGCAAATCAGCCCCAGCATTTT.

This clonotype has only a few counts. This rearrangement joins TRBV5-1 to TRBJ2-5; a weak D match, TRBD2 (5 bases). V lost 2 bases and J lost 5, with 10 bases in between. From germline, CDR1 is SGHRS and CDR2 YFSETQ. The CDR3 has 13 amino acids. CDR3 bases: TGCGCCAGCAGCTTAGAGGGAGCGGAGACCCAGTACTTC. It yields the protein CASSLEGAETQYF. Variable domain in full (rest from reference TRBV5-1 and TRBJ2-5): KAGVTQTPRYLIKTRGQQVTLSCSPISGHRSVSWYQQTPGQGLQFLFEYFSETQRNKGNFPGRFSGRQFSNSRSEMNVSTLELGDSALYLCASSLEGAETQYFGPGTRLLVL.

The chain employs TRBV28 and TRBJ2-5; 8 bases match TRBD1. J gave up 1 base and V 2 bases, and 6 bases lay outside the gene matches. CDR3 length: 16 residues. Looked up from germline, CDR1 is MDHEN and CDR2 is SYDVKM. The CDR3, as DNA: TGTGCCAGCAGTTTAAACCCAGGGGGCGGCCAAGAGACCCAGTACTTC. Protein sequence: CASSLNPGGGQETQYF.

The chain carries TRBV7-2 and TRBJ2-7, with D unresolved. This CDR3 has 14 amino acids. V lost 1 base, J lost 7 bases, and 14 bases lay in between. Germline CDR1 reads SGHTA; CDR2 reads FQGNSA. The chain's CDR3 is CASSLGASGVEQYF. The CDR3 DNA follows: TGTGCCAGCAGCTTAGGGGCCTCTGGGGTGGAGCAGTACTTC.

The chain uses TRBV6-2 or TRBV6-3 and TRBJ2-2; maybe TRBD1 (6 bases). The V and J ends lost 6 bases and 6 bases respectively, with 11 bases between them. The CDR3 sequence is 13 residues long. Germline V gene sequence: CDR1 MNHEY, CDR2 SVGEGT. CDR3 in amino acids: CASSKTGSGELFF. The CDR3 nucleotides are TGTGCCAGCAGCAAAACAGGGTCCGGGGAGCTGTTTTTT.

The V gene is TRBV7-9, the J gene TRBJ2-2; D not resolved. The V gene's germline CDR1 is SEHNR and CDR2 FQNEAQ (reference sequence). V was trimmed by 2 bases and J by 6 bases, leaving 16 bases between them. This CDR3 region has 16 residues. CDR3 DNA: TGTGCCAGCAGCTTAAAAGGCGGTAGACTCGCCGGGGAGCTGTTTTTT. The encoded protein is CASSLKGGRLAGELFF.

The CDR3: CASSQASGGEQYF. CDR3 in DNA: TGTGCCAGCAGCCAAGCTTCCGGAGGCGAGCAGTACTTC. The V and J genes are TRBV3-1 and TRBJ2-7, with D possibly being TRBD2 (5 bases). The CDR3 sequence is 13 residues long. Germline CDR1 and CDR2: LGHDT and YNNKEL (reference sequence). V lost 1 base and J lost 6, with 10 bases in between.